The source of this TCR beta chain is a study of post-analysis software for immune sequencing data. Study overall: Included among the disease courses, which were recorded for the cohort, were relapsing-remitting, secondary progressive and progressive-relapsing multiple sclerosis.

General study findings and limits: Normalized Chao1 diversity was significantly reduced in patients versus controls. TRBV5-6, TRBV5-1 and TRBV20-1 belonged to a set of about five TRBV segments that were more frequent in patients than controls.

Included in the TCR beta cDNA libraries were unique molecular identifiers. When 1 to 10 million T cells were used, they gave 500,000 or so cDNA molecules. From the PCR reads, TCRdb called clonotypes with MiXCR, one entry per CDR3 protein. The data contain roughly 800,000 distinct CDR3 sequences, 25% to 30% of them singletons. From germline, CDR1 is SGHVS and CDR2 FQNEAQ. This CDR3 is 16 amino acids long. V was clipped by 0 bases and J by 6 bases; unmatched bases: 7. Concerning this clonotype itself: Its antigen is as yet unknown.

Specimen: blood. This chain links TRBV7-8 with TRBJ1-2; 10 nucleotides agree with TRBD1. The TCR comes from a girl between 5 and 17 years old with multiple sclerosis. The CDR3: CASSLARSGTGDGYTF. The CDR3 DNA reads as TGTGCCAGCAGCTTAGCGCGGTCAGGGACAGGGGATGGCTACACCTTC.